These T cell receptor beta chains were read from a single sample in a study of blood T cell repertoires in COVID-19. Method: immunoSEQ multiplex PCR; TCRdb's copy keeps in-frame clones and lacks some. The table lists approximately 140,000 clones, just over 85% of them singletons, with 3% to 4% in the top ten. Source material: peripheral blood. These TCRs come from a man in his 70s with acute or convalescent COVID-19. CDR3s include the opening cysteine and the closing phenylalanine or tryptophan. D genes are given only for firm matches. For some rows the clone size is stated as once, few or many, or as a class when expanded; others skip it.

d_gene	abundance	v_gene	j_gene	CDR3nt	CDR3aa
TRBD2	.	TRBV19	TRBJ2-1	TGTGCCAGTCGAGAGCGGGAGGGGTACAATGAGCAGTTCTTC	CASREREGYNEQFF
TRBD1	.	TRBV18	TRBJ1-1	TGTGCCAGCTCATCGGGACAGCTACTAATGAACACTGAAGCTTTCTTT	CASSSGQLLMNTEAFF
TRBD1	.	TRBV7-2	TRBJ2-7	TGTGCCAGCAGCTTCAGACAGGGCCACGAGCAGTACTTC	CASSFRQGHEQYF
TRBD1	.	TRBV19	TRBJ1-5	TGTGCCAGTAGTTTTCAGGGGGCCAATCAGCCCCAGCATTTT	CASSFQGANQPQHF
.	.	TRBV5-1	TRBJ1-1	TGCGCCAGCAGCTTGGGGGCGGGGTCGGGGACTGAAGCTTTCTTT	CASSLGAGSGTEAFF
TRBD1	.	TRBV5-6	TRBJ1-3	TGTGCCAGCAGCTTGCTAACAGGGGCGGGGAACACCATATATTTT	CASSLLTGAGNTIYF
TRBD1	.	TRBV19	TRBJ2-2	TGTGCCACAGCCTCTTTTCGGGACAGGTTGGATTGGGGGGAGCTGTTTTTT	CATASFRDRLDWGELFF
TRBD1	.	TRBV9	TRBJ2-7	TGTGCCAGCAGCGTGGGACAGGGTAGGTACGAGCAGTACTTC	CASSVGQGRYEQYF
TRBD1	.	TRBV9	TRBJ1-2	TGTGCCGGCAGCCTAGGGACAGGATTTGGCTACACCTTC	CAGSLGTGFGYTF
TRBD2	.	TRBV5-4	TRBJ2-1	TGTGCCAGCAGCTCACCTAGCGGGAGGTCCATTGAGCAGTTCTTC	CASSSPSGRSIEQFF
TRBD1	.	TRBV29-1	TRBJ2-7	TGCAGCGTTGAATCCCGGGACAGGAGCTCCTACGAGCAGTACTTC	CSVESRDRSSYEQYF
.	.	TRBV28	TRBJ2-3	TGTGCCAGCAAACAGGAGAAGTTGTCATTGAGCACAGATACGCAGTATTTT	CASKQEKLSLSTDTQYF
TRBD2	.	TRBV24-1	TRBJ2-2	TGTGCCACCAGTGATCAGGGACTAGGAAACACCGGGGAGCTGTTTTTT	CATSDQGLGNTGELFF
.	.	TRBV28	TRBJ2-5	TGTGCCAGCAGCCCTCAGGAGACCCAGTACTTC	CASSPQETQYF
.	.	TRBV11-3	TRBJ2-5	TGTGCCAGCAGCAAAACTAGCTGGGAGACCCAGTACTTC	CASSKTSWETQYF
.	.	TRBV19	TRBJ2-3	TGTGCCAGTAGTATTACCCAGGGGAAAACAGATACGCAGTATTTT	CASSITQGKTDTQYF
.	.	TRBV28	TRBJ2-1	TGTGCCAGCAGTTTAGGGCGGGGACTGTACTACAATGAGCAGTTCTTC	CASSLGRGLYYNEQFF
.	.	TRBV6-4	TRBJ2-1	TGTGCCAGCAGTGAGGGGCGGGATGATGAGCAGTTCTTC	CASSEGRDDEQFF
TRBD1	.	TRBV28	TRBJ1-1	TGTGCCAGCGGAACCCGACAGGGGGATTTCACTGAAGCTTTCTTT	CASGTRQGDFTEAFF
.	.	TRBV9	TRBJ2-1	TGTGCCAGCAGCGCGCCGATTAACAGGGCTACATGCTCCTACAATGAGCAGTTCTTC	CASSAPINRATCSYNEQFF
.	.	TRBV28	TRBJ2-3	TGTGCCAGCAGTTCCACTGGGAGGAGAGGCACAGATACGCAGTATTTT	CASSSTGRRGTDTQYF
.	few	TRBV15	TRBJ1-5	TGTGCCACCAGCCCTTGGAGCTACAATCAGCCCCAGCATTTT	CATSPWSYNQPQHF
TRBD1	.	TRBV7-6	TRBJ2-7	TGTGCCAGCAGCATTACAGGGGGGACCTACGAGCAGTACTTC	CASSITGGTYEQYF
.	.	TRBV2	TRBJ1-6	TGTGCCAGCCAAGACTTTACGCGATCACCCCTCCACTTT	CASQDFTRSPLHF
.	.	TRBV25-1	TRBJ1-2	TGTGCCAGCAGTGAATTGGACACCACTAACTATGGCTACACCTTC	CASSELDTTNYGYTF
TRBD1	.	TRBV6-2/TRBV6-3	TRBJ1-5	TGTGCCAGCAGTTACGGCCCAGGGGGCGATCAGCCCCAGCATTTT	CASSYGPGGDQPQHF
TRBD2	once	TRBV7-3	TRBJ2-1	TGTGCCAGCAGCTTGTTAGCGGGAGAGGGTCACAATGAGCAGTTCTTC	CASSLLAGEGHNEQFF
.	.	TRBV6-5	TRBJ2-5	TGTGCCAGCAGTCCACATCCACCGGGAGTTGAGACCCAGTACTTC	CASSPHPPGVETQYF
.	.	TRBV6-1	TRBJ2-3	TGTGCCAGCAGCCAGACTAGCACAGATACGCAGTATTTT	CASSQTSTDTQYF
TRBD1	few	TRBV4-3	TRBJ1-1	TGCGCCAGCAGCCAAGAAAACAGGGGGCTCAACACTGAAGCTTTCTTT	CASSQENRGLNTEAFF
.	.	TRBV2	TRBJ1-1	TGTGCCAGCGGAAAGGCAGGGTTGATGAACACTGAAGCTTTCTTT	CASGKAGLMNTEAFF
TRBD1	.	TRBV19	TRBJ1-4	TGTGCCAGTAGTCTACGCCGGGACAGAAATGAAAAACTGTTTTTT	CASSLRRDRNEKLFF
.	.	TRBV12-3/TRBV12-4	TRBJ1-1	TGTGCCAGCAGTGGCCGGAACACTGAAGCTTTCTTT	CASSGRNTEAFF
TRBD1	.	TRBV4-1	TRBJ2-5	TGCGCCAGCAGCCTTATCGGACAGGGAGGAGAGACCCAGTACTTC	CASSLIGQGGETQYF
TRBD1	.	TRBV24-1	TRBJ2-5	TGTGCCACCAGTGACCCTGACAGGGTAAGGGGTCAAGAGACCCAGTACTTC	CATSDPDRVRGQETQYF
TRBD1	.	TRBV7-6	TRBJ2-5	TGTGCCAGCAGCTCCGGGACAGGGAGGGAGACCCAGTACTTC	CASSSGTGRETQYF
TRBD1	.	TRBV7-3	TRBJ1-1	TGTGCCAGCAGCTGGACAGGGGGAGGCACTGAAGCTTTCTTT	CASSWTGGGTEAFF
TRBD1	.	TRBV6-6	TRBJ1-5	TGTGCCAGCAGTTACCCAGGGGGTCAGCCCCAGCATTTT	CASSYPGGQPQHF
.	.	TRBV27	TRBJ2-5	TGTGCCAGCAGTTCGCCGGGAGTTAGGGAGACCCAGTACTTC	CASSSPGVRETQYF
TRBD2	.	TRBV2	TRBJ2-2	TGTGCCAGCAGTGAGGCTAGCGGGAGGTTCACCGGGGAGCTGTTTTTT	CASSEASGRFTGELFF
TRBD1	once	TRBV5-5	TRBJ2-5	TGTGCCAGCAGCGGCCTTGGGGCAGGGGGCGCTAGGGAGACCCAGTACTTC	CASSGLGAGGARETQYF
.	.	TRBV19	TRBJ2-5	TGTGCCAGTACGAACCGAGGGGGAGAGACCCAGTACTTC	CASTNRGGETQYF
TRBD1	.	TRBV30	TRBJ1-1	TGTGCCTGGACCCAGGACAGGATGAACACTGAAGCTTTCTTT	CAWTQDRMNTEAFF
.	.	TRBV4-1	TRBJ1-5	TGCGCCAGCAGGAGATTAGTTGGGGCAGGTCAGCCCCAGCATTTT	CASRRLVGAGQPQHF
.	.	TRBV7-2	TRBJ1-4	TGTGCCAGCAGCCTACAGGGCTCTAATGAAAAACTGTTTTTT	CASSLQGSNEKLFF
TRBD1	.	TRBV5-1	TRBJ2-3	TGCGCCAGCCGGCTGGACAGGGCACCAGATACGCAGTATTTT	CASRLDRAPDTQYF
TRBD1	.	TRBV29-1	TRBJ1-1	TGCAGCGTTGAAGTCGGCCAGGGGGCCGCTGAAGCTTTCTTT	CSVEVGQGAAEAFF
.	.	TRBV7-2	TRBJ2-1	TGTGCCAGCAGCTTAGAAATGTTCTTCTACAATGAGCAGTTCTTC	CASSLEMFFYNEQFF
TRBD2	.	TRBV5-1	TRBJ2-1	TGCGCCAGCCGTCTGTCTGGGACTAGCTACAATGAGCAGTTCTTC	CASRLSGTSYNEQFF
TRBD1	once	TRBV7-2	TRBJ1-1	TGTGCCAGCAGCTTGGACGGACAGGGGGTCACTGAAGCTTTCTTT	CASSLDGQGVTEAFF
TRBD2	.	TRBV20-1	TRBJ2-7	TGCAGTGCTAGTCGGACTAGCGGGAAATCCTACGAGCAGTACTTC	CSASRTSGKSYEQYF
TRBD1	.	TRBV16	TRBJ1-1	TGTGCCAGCAGCCAATTCTGGGGGACAGGGGATACTGAAGCTTTCTTT	CASSQFWGTGDTEAFF